The rows below give T cell receptor beta chains drawn from one sample of a study of CD8 T cells in ankylosing spondylitis. TCRdb fed the 5' RACE reads into MiXCR, producing one record per CDR3 protein. The sample contains roughly 14,000 distinct CDR3 sequences, approximately 3% of which appear only once. Specimen: blood, either unsorted or a sorted T cell fraction (not recorded which). These receptors were collected from a male donor with ankylosing spondylitis or in good health (not recorded which). Each CDR3 is given with its conserved first and last residue. A D gene is named only where the DNA matches it firmly. Clone size is not always given. Where it is, it says once, few, many or a class for expanded clones.

V gene: TRBV9; D gene: .; J gene: TRBJ1-1; clone size: many; CDR3 protein: CASSPLGDMNTEAFF; CDR3 DNA: TGTGCCAGCAGCCCCCTAGGTGACATGAACACTGAAGCTTTCTTT
V gene: TRBV9; D gene: .; J gene: TRBJ2-3; clone size: many; CDR3 protein: CASSVATFDTQYF; CDR3 DNA: TGTGCCAGCAGCGTAGCGACATTTGATACGCAGTATTTT
V gene: TRBV9; D gene: .; J gene: TRBJ2-4; clone size: medium-sized; CDR3 protein: CASSVAGTSGNIQYF; CDR3 DNA: TGTGCCAGCAGCGTAGCCGGGACTTCGGGCAACATTCAGTACTTC
V gene: TRBV9; D gene: .; J gene: TRBJ2-5; clone size: many; CDR3 protein: CASSVAGARETQYF; CDR3 DNA: TGTGCCAGCAGCGTAGCGGGGGCGAGAGAGACCCAGTACTTC
V gene: TRBV9; D gene: .; J gene: TRBJ2-2; clone size: medium-sized; CDR3 protein: CASSVEITGELFF; CDR3 DNA: TGTGCCAGCAGCGTAGAGATCACCGGGGAGCTGTTTTTT
V gene: TRBV9; D gene: .; J gene: TRBJ2-7; clone size: .; CDR3 protein: CASSVEPSDEQYF; CDR3 DNA: TGTGCCAGCAGCGTAGAACCATCTGACGAGCAGTACTTC
V gene: TRBV9; D gene: .; J gene: TRBJ2-2; clone size: many; CDR3 protein: CASSGILDPGELFF; CDR3 DNA: TGTGCCAGCAGCGGGATCTTAGACCCCGGGGAGCTGTTTTTT
V gene: TRBV9; D gene: .; J gene: TRBJ1-2; clone size: many; CDR3 protein: CASSAGGSNYGYTF; CDR3 DNA: TGTGCCAGCAGCGCCGGAGGTTCAAACTATGGCTACACCTTC
V gene: TRBV9; D gene: .; J gene: TRBJ2-3; clone size: many; CDR3 protein: CASSPSSIKGTTDTQYF; CDR3 DNA: TGTGCCAGCAGCCCAAGTAGTATCAAGGGAACCACAGATACGCAGTATTTT
V gene: TRBV9; D gene: .; J gene: TRBJ2-1; clone size: many; CDR3 protein: CASSSSGFNEQFF; CDR3 DNA: TGTGCCAGCAGCTCCTCAGGATTCAATGAGCAGTTCTTC
V gene: TRBV9; D gene: .; J gene: TRBJ2-2; clone size: .; CDR3 protein: CASSVIGTLTGELFF; CDR3 DNA: TGTGCCAGCAGCGTTATCGGCACCCTGACCGGGGAGCTGTTTTTT
V gene: TRBV9; D gene: TRBD1; J gene: TRBJ2-5; clone size: many; CDR3 protein: CASSVSDRVGETQYF; CDR3 DNA: TGTGCCAGCAGCGTATCGGACAGGGTAGGAGAGACCCAGTACTTC
V gene: TRBV20-1; D gene: .; J gene: TRBJ1-4; clone size: many; CDR3 protein: CSARRTRAGGSNEKLFF; CDR3 DNA: TGCAGTGCTAGACGAACTCGGGCCGGGGGGTCTAATGAAAAACTGTTTTTT
V gene: TRBV29-1; D gene: TRBD1; J gene: TRBJ1-1; clone size: large; CDR3 protein: CSVDRGNKGARGNTEAFF; CDR3 DNA: TGCAGCGTTGACCGGGGGAACAAGGGGGCGAGGGGGAACACTGAAGCTTTCTTT
V gene: TRBV9; D gene: .; J gene: TRBJ1-5; clone size: medium-sized; CDR3 protein: CASSVSGQKGPQHF; CDR3 DNA: TGTGCCAGCAGCGTCTCGGGACAAAAGGGTCCCCAGCATTTT
V gene: TRBV9; D gene: .; J gene: TRBJ2-1; clone size: many; CDR3 protein: CASSVRGEGDEQFF; CDR3 DNA: TGTGCCAGCAGCGTAAGGGGGGAGGGGGATGAGCAGTTCTTC
V gene: TRBV9; D gene: .; J gene: TRBJ2-4; clone size: many; CDR3 protein: CASSVELGAAKNIQYF; CDR3 DNA: TGTGCCAGCAGCGTAGAATTGGGGGCAGCTAAAAACATTCAGTACTTC
V gene: TRBV9; D gene: TRBD1; J gene: TRBJ2-4; clone size: medium-sized; CDR3 protein: CASSVTGGVGLGKNIQYF; CDR3 DNA: TGTGCCAGCAGCGTAACAGGGGGCGTCGGGCTAGGCAAAAACATTCAGTACTTC